Listed below are T cell receptor beta chains from one sample, sequenced in a study of T cell changes during pregnancy in multiple sclerosis. Data came from immunoSEQ multiplex PCR; TCRdb stores just in-frame clones and leaves some out. The sample records tens of thousands of clones, 85% to 95% being singletons. The sample was CD8+ T cells from peripheral blood mononuclear cells, taken in the third trimester of pregnancy. These TCRs come from a female donor in good health, enrolled as a control in a pregnancy study. CDR3s include the opening cysteine and the closing phenylalanine or tryptophan. The D gene is left open where the match is weak. The size entry is marked missing in some rows and otherwise reads once, few, many or a size class.

j_call | clone_size | d_call | v_call | cdr3_nt | cdr3_aa
TRBJ1-4 | - | - | TRBV11-2 | TGTGCCAGCAGCTTCCGATTAACATCGCCCCCGGAAAAACTGTTTTTT | CASSFRLTSPPEKLFF
TRBJ2-2 | - | TRBD1 | TRBV27 | TGTGCCAGCAGAACCGGGACAGTCAACACCGGGGAGCTGTTTTTT | CASRTGTVNTGELFF
TRBJ1-1 | - | TRBD1 | TRBV4-3 | TGCGCCAGCAGCCAAGATAGGGGACAGGTCACTGAAGCTTTCTTT | CASSQDRGQVTEAFF
TRBJ1-2 | - | - | TRBV27 | TGTGCCAGCAGTTCCCTACAGAGGACTCCTTACTATGGCTACACCTTC | CASSSLQRTPYYGYTF
TRBJ1-1 | - | TRBD1 | TRBV9 | TGTGCCAGCAGGGGCGGGACAGGGGAGGACACTGAAGCTTTCTTT | CASRGGTGEDTEAFF
TRBJ2-5 | - | TRBD1 | TRBV5-4 | TGTGCCAGCAGCGGAACAGGGGGAGAGACCCAGTACTTC | CASSGTGGETQYF
TRBJ2-7 | - | TRBD1 | TRBV19 | TGTGCCAGTAGTACCTATACAGGGGGCTCCTACGAGCAGTACTTC | CASSTYTGGSYEQYF
TRBJ1-1 | - | - | TRBV2 | TGTGCCAGCAGTGGGGCTGTGACAGGGAACACTGAAGCTTTCTTT | CASSGAVTGNTEAFF
TRBJ2-5 | - | TRBD2 | TRBV7-7 | TGTGCTAGCAGCCCTGGACTAGCCGGGGGGGAGACCCAGTACTTC | CASSPGLAGGETQYF
TRBJ2-7 | - | - | TRBV5-6 | TGTGCCAGCAGCTCGACAGCAACCTACGAGCAGTACTTC | CASSSTATYEQYF
TRBJ1-2 | - | - | TRBV5-4 | TGTGCCAGCAGCTCACGACAGGACTATGGCTACACCTTC | CASSSRQDYGYTF
TRBJ2-1 | - | TRBD2 | TRBV30 | TGTGCCTGGTCGGGGGGGGGCTCCTACAATGAGCAGTTCTTC | CAWSGGGSYNEQFF
TRBJ1-1 | - | TRBD1 | TRBV15 | TGTGCCACCAGCAGACTCCACTACAGGGGTTATTTGGGCACTGAAGCTTTCTTT | CATSRLHYRGYLGTEAFF
TRBJ2-1 | once | TRBD2 | TRBV27 | TGTGCCAGCAGCTCGGGGACTAGCGGGAACAATGAGCAGTTCTTC | CASSSGTSGNNEQFF
TRBJ1-1 | few | - | TRBV11-2 | TGTGCCAGCAGCTTGGAGGCAGGCGGGACTGAAGCTTTCTTT | CASSLEAGGTEAFF
TRBJ1-6 | - | - | TRBV6-4 | TGTGCCAGCAGTGAAACAGGGCCGGGATCACCCCTCCACTTT | CASSETGPGSPLHF
TRBJ1-6 | - | - | TRBV7-2 | TGTGCCAGCAGCTTGAGCCTTTCGGATTCACCCCTCCACTTT | CASSLSLSDSPLHF
TRBJ2-5 | - | - | TRBV27 | TGTGCCAGCAGTTTATCGGCTAGCGCGTACCAAGAGACCCAGTACTTC | CASSLSASAYQETQYF
TRBJ2-2 | - | - | TRBV7-9 | - | CASSLVFGQANTGELFF
TRBJ2-1 | - | TRBD2 | TRBV7-6 | TGTGCCAGCAGCTTAGACCTTAGCGGGGGTGGGCATGAGCAGTTCTTC | CASSLDLSGGGHEQFF
TRBJ2-3 | - | - | TRBV10-3 | TGTGCCACCCTTCCCCCCGGGAGCACAGATACGCAGTATTTT | CATLPPGSTDTQYF
TRBJ1-1 | - | - | TRBV16 | TGTGCCAGCAGCCGCGAGGGTGGGGGGTACAACACTGAAGCTTTCTTT | CASSREGGGYNTEAFF
TRBJ1-2 | - | - | TRBV10-3 | TGTGCCATCAATGCAGCTAACTATGGCTACACCTTC | CAINAANYGYTF
TRBJ2-2 | - | TRBD2 | TRBV5-6 | TGTGCCAGCAGCGGGAGGGCCCTGGAGCTGTTTTTT | CASSGRALELFF
TRBJ2-1 | - | - | TRBV9 | TGTGCCAGCAGCGACAACTACAATGAGCAGTTCTTC | CASSDNYNEQFF
TRBJ1-6 | few | TRBD1 | TRBV4-3 | TGCGCCAGCAGCCTCGAATCGGGGACAGGCGGATCACCCCTCCACTTT | CASSLESGTGGSPLHF
TRBJ2-7 | - | - | TRBV7-9 | TGTGCCAGCACCAGTCCCCAGGGTGGCTACGAGCAGTACTTC | CASTSPQGGYEQYF
TRBJ1-2 | - | - | TRBV12-1 | TGTGCCAGCAGCTCCCCGAGGACAGGGAACGGCTACACCTTC | CASSSPRTGNGYTF
TRBJ1-3 | - | TRBD1 | TRBV30 | TGTGCCTGGAGTATCAACAGGGGACCTACTGGAAACACCATATATTTT | CAWSINRGPTGNTIYF
TRBJ2-7 | - | TRBD1 | TRBV27 | TGTGCCAGCAGTTTTGGGACAGGCTACGAGCAGTACTTC | CASSFGTGYEQYF
TRBJ1-5 | - | - | TRBV30 | TGTGCCTGGAGTGGGGGGGAGAGCAATCAGCCCCAGCATTTT | CAWSGGESNQPQHF
TRBJ1-2 | - | - | TRBV9 | TGTGCCAGCAGCGTAGTTGAGGGTTCTGATGGCTACACCTTC | CASSVVEGSDGYTF
TRBJ1-2 | - | TRBD1 | TRBV7-9 | TGTGCCAGCAGCTTGCCTAGGACAGGGGGGTTCCATGGCTACACCTTC | CASSLPRTGGFHGYTF
TRBJ1-5 | - | - | TRBV5-6 | TGTGCCAGCAGCTTGGTGGGGCCCAATCAGCCCCAGCATTTT | CASSLVGPNQPQHF
TRBJ1-6 | - | TRBD1 | TRBV7-9 | TGTGCCAGCACCTTTCAGGGGGCGCCTGGTTCACCCCTCCACTTT | CASTFQGAPGSPLHF
TRBJ1-2 | - | - | TRBV4-3 | TGCGCCAGCAGCCCACAGGGATCAGGGTATGGCTACACCTTC | CASSPQGSGYGYTF
TRBJ1-5 | - | TRBD1 | TRBV7-9 | TGTGCCAGCAGCTTAGGACAGGGTGGACAGCCCCAGCATTTT | CASSLGQGGQPQHF
TRBJ2-1 | - | - | TRBV6-4 | TGTGCCAGCAGTCCAGGAACAGCATACAATGAGCAGTTCTTC | CASSPGTAYNEQFF
TRBJ1-2 | - | TRBD1 | TRBV27 | TGTGCCAGCAGTTCAAGCTCCGGGCCTCACAGGGGCGGCTACACCTTC | CASSSSSGPHRGGYTF
TRBJ1-2 | - | TRBD1 | TRBV14 | TGTGCCAGCACCTCCGGGACAGGGTTATATGGCTACACCTTC | CASTSGTGLYGYTF
TRBJ2-7 | - | - | TRBV7-9 | TGTGCCAGCAGCTTAACGTTCTTGGGGCGCCAGGCGCAATACGAGCAGTACTTC | CASSLTFLGRQAQYEQYF
TRBJ2-7 | - | - | TRBV11-3 | TGTGCCAGCAGCTTAGGGACTTTGTCCTACGAGCAGTACTTC | CASSLGTLSYEQYF
TRBJ2-1 | - | - | TRBV29-1 | TGCAGCGTTGAACTGTCCTACAATGAGCAGTTCTTC | CSVELSYNEQFF
TRBJ1-5 | few | - | TRBV7-9 | TGTGCCAGCAGCGAAGACGGCGGGATCAAGCCCCAGCATTTT | CASSEDGGIKPQHF
TRBJ2-3 | - | - | TRBV14 | TGTGCCAGCAGCCAAGTGGGGAGGAGCACAGATACGCAGTATTTT | CASSQVGRSTDTQYF
TRBJ2-3 | - | - | TRBV7-2 | TGTGCCAGCAGCCCGTATACGGGGGTAGCAGATACGCAGTATTTT | CASSPYTGVADTQYF
TRBJ1-6 | - | - | TRBV4-3 | TGCGCCAGCAGCCAAGATCCCAGGGGAGTTACCTCCTATAATTCACCCCTCCACTTT | CASSQDPRGVTSYNSPLHF
TRBJ2-5 | - | TRBD2 | TRBV25-1 | TGTGCCAGCAGTCTACTAGCGGATCAAGAGACCCAGTACTTC | CASSLLADQETQYF
TRBJ2-1 | - | TRBD2 | TRBV7-9 | TGTGCCGGATCCGGGACTAGCATAAACAATGAGCAGTTCTTC | CAGSGTSINNEQFF
TRBJ2-7 | - | - | TRBV5-1 | TGCGCCAGCGCTCTGACAGGCGAGCAGTACTTC | CASALTGEQYF
TRBJ1-1 | - | - | TRBV19 | TGTGCCAGTAGTATTGGGGACGGGGGTGGTGAAGCTTTCTTT | CASSIGDGGGEAFF
TRBJ1-1 | few | TRBD1 | TRBV5-1 | TGCGCCAGCACGCCGGGACAGCAGAACACTGAAGCTTTCTTT | CASTPGQQNTEAFF
TRBJ2-1 | - | - | TRBV6-1 | TGTGCCAGCAGTGAAGGGAGGGGACGCTCCAATGAGCAGTTCTTC | CASSEGRGRSNEQFF
TRBJ1-2 | - | - | TRBV6-5 | TGTGCCAGCACCCCCCGGGGGGCAAATTATGGCTACACCTTC | CASTPRGANYGYTF
TRBJ1-2 | - | - | TRBV27 | TGTGCCAGCAGTTTAGGGATGGGGGACTTGGATGGCTACACCTTC | CASSLGMGDLDGYTF